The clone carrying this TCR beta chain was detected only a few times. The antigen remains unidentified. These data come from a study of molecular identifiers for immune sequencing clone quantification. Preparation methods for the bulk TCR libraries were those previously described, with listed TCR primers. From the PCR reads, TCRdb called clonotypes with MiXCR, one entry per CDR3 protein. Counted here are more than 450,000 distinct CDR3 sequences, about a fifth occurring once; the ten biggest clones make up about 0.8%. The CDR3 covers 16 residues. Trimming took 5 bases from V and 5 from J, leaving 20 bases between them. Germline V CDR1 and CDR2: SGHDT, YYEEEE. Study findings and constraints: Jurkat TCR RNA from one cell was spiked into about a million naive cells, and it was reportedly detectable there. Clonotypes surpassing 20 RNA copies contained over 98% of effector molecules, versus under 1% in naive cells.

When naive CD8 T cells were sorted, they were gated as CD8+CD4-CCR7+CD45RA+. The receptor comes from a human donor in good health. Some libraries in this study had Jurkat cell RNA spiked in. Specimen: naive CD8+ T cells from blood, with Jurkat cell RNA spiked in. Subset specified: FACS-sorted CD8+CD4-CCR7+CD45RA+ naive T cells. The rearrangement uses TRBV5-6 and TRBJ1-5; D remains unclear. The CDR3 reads CASSSPAGDTYQPQHF. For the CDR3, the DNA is TGTGCCAGCAGTTCCCCGGCAGGAGATACCTATCAGCCCCAGCATTTT.